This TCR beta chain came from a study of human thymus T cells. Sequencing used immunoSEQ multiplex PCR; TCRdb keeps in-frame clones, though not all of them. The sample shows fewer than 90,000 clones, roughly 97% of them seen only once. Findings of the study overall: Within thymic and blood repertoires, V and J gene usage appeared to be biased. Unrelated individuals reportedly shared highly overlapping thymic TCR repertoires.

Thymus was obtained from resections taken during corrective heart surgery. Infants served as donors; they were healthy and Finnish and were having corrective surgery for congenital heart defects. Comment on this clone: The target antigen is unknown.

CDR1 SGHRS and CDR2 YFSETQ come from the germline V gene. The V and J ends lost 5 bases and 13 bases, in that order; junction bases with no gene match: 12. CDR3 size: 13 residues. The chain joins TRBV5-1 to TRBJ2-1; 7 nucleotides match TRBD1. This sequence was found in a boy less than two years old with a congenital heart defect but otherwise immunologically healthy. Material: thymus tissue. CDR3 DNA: TGCGCCAGCAGTCAGGACAGGATGAGGATACAGTTCTTC. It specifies CASSQDRMRIQFF.